This record covers a single T cell receptor (beta chain). The data originate from a study of tumor-infiltrating lymphocytes in primary liver carcinoma. A constant-region primer served to make TCR beta cDNA from about 500 ng total RNA. Sequencing libraries for TCR beta derived from three nested multiplex PCR rounds that used slightly modified ARM-PCR. The two initial PCR rounds, about 9 cycles each, used TRBV1-TRBV30 forward and C-beta reverse primers. MiXCR, applied by TCRdb to the multiplex PCR reads, yields one record per CDR3 protein. Of 95,000 to 100,000 distinct CDR3 sequences detected, approximately 70% appear once; the ten largest clones hold less than 15%. Unsorted bulk tissue of about 19-33 mg yielded co-extracted RNA and DNA. The germline V gene encodes CDR1 SQVTM and CDR2 ANQGSEA. This CDR3 contains 15 residues. V was clipped by 4 bases and J by 4 bases, with 16 bases between them.

What was sequenced was liver tumor tissue from sampling region 2. Regarding subset: tumor region T2, inferior pole. The clonotype comes from a woman in her fifties or sixties with primary liver carcinoma and hepatitis B virus infection. This chain connects TRBV29-1 to TRBJ2-2, with D possibly being TRBD1 (6 bases). CDR3 sequence: CSVGAGTSITGELFF. The CDR3, as DNA: TGCAGCGTTGGAGCCGGGACATCTATCACCGGGGAGCTGTTTTTT.